This T cell receptor beta chain is from a study of shared clonotypes between healthy human individuals. Looking at the study overall: The study enrolled a couple of women and a few men aged 18 to 49.

Sequencing was performed with immunoSEQ multiplex PCR; in TCRdb, only in-frame clones are kept and a portion is missing. Among around 1.4 million clones, approximately 98.5% were seen once, and the ten largest hold over 0.3%. General study points: Roughly 5% of naive CD4 clonotypes were common to several donors. Estimated clonotype richness was generally higher in naive than memory subsets. The study drew on few donors, limiting represented genetic and exposure-history diversity.

On this clone itself: Its antigen remains unknown.

The germline V gene encodes CDR1 SGDLS and CDR2 YYNGEE. With V trimmed by 4 bases and J by 2 bases, 8 bases remained unmatched. The CDR3 totals 17 residues. Input material: naive CD4+ T cells sorted from blood. Subset specified: CD45RA+ positively selected. The chain uses TRBV9 and TRBJ2-3; 12 nucleotides align to TRBD2. The TCR comes from a young man in good health. For the CDR3, the DNA is TGTGCCAGCAGCCCTGGACTAGCGGGAACGGACACAGATACGCAGTATTTT. This encodes CASSPGLAGTDTDTQYF.